This note documents a single TCR beta chain sequence. Its cognate antigen is unknown. The sample belongs to a study of T-cell reconstitution after alpha-beta-depleted transplantation in children. Study conclusions and caveats: The main origin of T-cell counts and diversity one year after transplant was newly produced T cells. Some patients' high day-60 TCRbeta diversity was traced to surviving recipient T cells and thymic progenitors. Expanded clones from the graft, numbering several hundred, reportedly supplied alpha-beta T cells about two months after transplant.

The CDR3 contains 13 residues. Germline CDR1 MGHRA, CDR2 YSYEKL. Between the trimmed V and J ends, which lost 6 bases and 5 bases, there was a span of 13 bases. The TCRbeta library incorporated unique molecular identifiers. TCRdb analysed the PCR reads with MiXCR anew, one entry per CDR3 protein. The repertoire includes hundreds of thousands of distinct CDR3 sequences, around 15% of them detected once, and over 25% sits in the top ten. The sequence came from a boy younger than two who had a stem cell transplant for Wiskott-Aldrich syndrome, so the T cells may come from the graft donor. The specimen was PBMCs, mostly from graft donor cells, collected 360 days after TCRalphabeta/CD19-depleted stem cell transplant. J is TRBJ1-1 and V is TRBV4-1; unclear D gene. The DNA of the CDR3 is TGCGCCAGCAGTACCGTTCTTGGAACTGAAGCTTTCTTT. Protein product: CASSTVLGTEAFF.